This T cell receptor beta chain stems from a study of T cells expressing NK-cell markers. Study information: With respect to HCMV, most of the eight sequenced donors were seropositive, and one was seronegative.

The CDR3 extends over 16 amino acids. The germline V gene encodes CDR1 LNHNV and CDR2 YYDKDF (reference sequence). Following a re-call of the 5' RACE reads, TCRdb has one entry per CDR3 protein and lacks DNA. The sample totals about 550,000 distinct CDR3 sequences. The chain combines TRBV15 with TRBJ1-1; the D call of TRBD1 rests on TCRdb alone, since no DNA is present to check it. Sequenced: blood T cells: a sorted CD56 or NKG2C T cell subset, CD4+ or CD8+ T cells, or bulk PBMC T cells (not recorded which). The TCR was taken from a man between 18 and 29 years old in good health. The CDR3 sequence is CATSRKSGTGGTEAFF. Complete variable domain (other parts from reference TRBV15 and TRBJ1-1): DAMVIQNPRYQVTQFGKPVTLSCSQTLNHNVMYWYQQKSSQAPKLLFHYYDKDFNNEADTPDNFQSRRPNTSFCFLDIRSPGLGDTAMYLCATSRKSGTGGTEAFFGQGTRLTVV.